This is a list of T cell receptor beta chains from one sample in a study of T cells after yellow fever vaccination. TCRdb independently ran MiXCR on the 5' RACE reads; one entry per CDR3 protein. The top ten hold roughly an eighth of the sample, which has nearly 550,000 distinct CDR3 sequences, under 25% seen once. Sequencing was performed on PBMCs, taken 15 days after the yellow fever booster vaccination. These receptors all stem from a young man who received the YFV17D yellow fever vaccine. CDR3s include the opening cysteine and the closing phenylalanine or tryptophan. A D gene is named only where the DNA matches it firmly. Part of the rows lack a size; the others show once, few, many or a class for expanded clones.

TRBV10-3	few	TRBD1	TRBJ2-1	TGTGCCATCAGTGGTGAGGGACAGGGGGGAGAGCAGTTCTTC	CAISGEGQGGEQFF
TRBV12-3/TRBV12-4	.	.	TRBJ2-2	TGTGCCAGCAGTGAAACGTACTTTGTCGACACCGGGGAGCTGTTTTTT	CASSETYFVDTGELFF
TRBV4-2	few	.	TRBJ2-3	TGTGCCAGCAGCCAACCCGAAGGGGATACTAGCACAGATACGCAGTATTTT	CASSQPEGDTSTDTQYF
TRBV7-2	.	.	TRBJ1-2	TGTGCCAGCAGCTTAGGTTTCAGTGAATGGACCTACACCTTC	CASSLGFSEWTYTF
TRBV5-1	few	TRBD2	TRBJ2-7	TGCGCCAGCAGCTTTCTAGCGGAGGCCTACGAGCAGTACTTC	CASSFLAEAYEQYF
TRBV10-3	.	TRBD1	TRBJ1-2	TGTGCCATCAGTGAGCCGGGACAGGCCTATGGCTACACCTTC	CAISEPGQAYGYTF
TRBV3-1	many	.	TRBJ2-1	TGTGCCAGCAGATACGGGGGCGAGAGAGAGGCGCAGTTCTTC	CASRYGGEREAQFF
TRBV5-1	few	TRBD1	TRBJ2-7	TGCGCCAGCAGCTTGTGGGGACAGGGCAAGCGGGGTTCCTACGAGCAGTACTTC	CASSLWGQGKRGSYEQYF
TRBV7-2	few	.	TRBJ2-7	TGTGCCAGCAGCTCCGGGACTCACCATACCTACGAGCAGTACTTC	CASSSGTHHTYEQYF
TRBV4-3	few	TRBD2	TRBJ2-1	TGCGCCAGCAGCCAAGGGACTAGCGGGCGTAATGAGCAGTTCTTC	CASSQGTSGRNEQFF
TRBV28	.	.	TRBJ2-1	TGTGCCAGCGGAGGCCATGAGCAGTTCTTC	CASGGHEQFF
TRBV6-2/TRBV6-3	.	TRBD2	TRBJ2-1	TGTGCCAGCAGTTCGGCGGGAGCGCACAATGAGCAGTTCTTC	CASSSAGAHNEQFF
TRBV20-1	.	TRBD2	TRBJ2-7	TGCAGTGCTACCCTATTCCTAGCGGGGCTTGAGTACTTC	CSATLFLAGLEYF
TRBV5-1	few	TRBD2	TRBJ2-5	TGCGCCAGCAGCCCCGGACTAGCGGGAGGGCCGGGAGAGACCCAGTACTTC	CASSPGLAGGPGETQYF
TRBV11-1	.	TRBD2	TRBJ2-3	TGTGCCAGCAGCACCTCTCGGACCTTAGCGGGAGTCCCGGCCTGGACGCAGTATTTT	CASSTSRTLAGVPAWTQYF
TRBV12-3/TRBV12-4	.	.	TRBJ2-4	TGTGCCAGCAGCCTTCAGGGGTTCGGAAACATTCAGTACTTC	CASSLQGFGNIQYF
TRBV5-4	.	.	TRBJ2-5	TGTGCCAGCAGCTTTGGCAGGGAGCAAGAGACCCAGTACTTC	CASSFGREQETQYF
TRBV5-1	.	.	TRBJ2-3	TGCGCCAGCAGTAAGGGGGCTCTAGCGACAGATACGCAGTATTTT	CASSKGALATDTQYF
TRBV27	.	.	TRBJ1-1	TGTGCCAGCAGTTCACTGCAGGGGAAAGCTTTCTTT	CASSSLQGKAFF
TRBV7-2	.	TRBD2	TRBJ2-1	TGTGCCAGCAGCTTCCGTCTAGCGGGAGGTTATGAGCAGTTCTTC	CASSFRLAGGYEQFF
TRBV20-1	few	TRBD2	TRBJ2-7	TGCAGTGCTAGAGGCTACTCAGCGGGAGCTCCTCAGTACTTC	CSARGYSAGAPQYF
TRBV6-1	few	TRBD2	TRBJ2-7	TGTGCCAGCAGCCCGACCCTAGCGGGTTATTCCTACGAGCAGTACTTC	CASSPTLAGYSYEQYF